Listed below are T cell receptor beta chains from one sample, sequenced in a study of cytomegalovirus exposure and HLA in healthy donors. This table comes from immunoSEQ multiplex PCR, and its TCRdb copy is limited to in-frame clones, with some not included. This sample has some 140,000 clones, with around 67% found just once. Sequencing was performed on PBMCs. These receptors came from a man between 18 and 35 years old in good health and CMV-seropositive. The CDR3 runs from the conserved cysteine through the conserved F or W. Each record gives: CDR3 protein, CDR3 DNA, CDR3 length, J gene, clone size, D gene, V gene. D genes are given only for firm matches. Only part of the rows carry a size: once, few, many, or a class if the clone is expanded.

CDR3: CASSVNFRGGTQYF
DNA: TGTGCCAGCAGCGTGAATTTTCGGGGAGGGACCCAGTACTTC
length: 14
J: TRBJ2-5
size: NA
D: NA
V: TRBV9

CDR3: CASSLLSGAAPEQYF
DNA: TGTGCCAGCAGTTTGCTTAGCGGGGCCGCCCCCGAGCAGTACTTC
length: 15
J: TRBJ2-7
size: NA
D: TRBD2
V: TRBV28

CDR3: CASSSGTSGGETQYF
DNA: TGCGCCAGCAGCTCAGGGACTAGCGGGGGTGAGACCCAGTACTTC
length: 15
J: TRBJ2-5
size: NA
D: TRBD2
V: TRBV5-1

CDR3: CASSPSRVNTGELFF
DNA: TGTGCCAGCAGCCCGAGCAGGGTGAACACCGGGGAGCTGTTTTTT
length: 15
J: TRBJ2-2
size: NA
D: NA
V: TRBV14

CDR3: CASRSQGAGYGYTF
DNA: TGTGCCAGCAGATCACAGGGGGCAGGATATGGCTACACCTTC
length: 14
J: TRBJ1-2
size: NA
D: TRBD1
V: TRBV6-1

CDR3: CASSRTGGKDYGYTF
DNA: TGTGCCAGCAGCCGTACAGGGGGCAAGGACTATGGCTACACCTTC
length: 15
J: TRBJ1-2
size: NA
D: TRBD1
V: TRBV7-9

CDR3: CAWSVPGGNQPQHF
DNA: TGTGCCTGGAGTGTACCCGGGGGTAATCAGCCCCAGCATTTT
length: 14
J: TRBJ1-5
size: few
D: NA
V: TRBV30

CDR3: CASIGTGGTEAFF
DNA: TGTGCCAGCATAGGGACAGGGGGCACTGAAGCTTTCTTT
length: 13
J: TRBJ1-1
size: few
D: TRBD1
V: TRBV6-5

CDR3: CASSVAGTGGAIYF
DNA: TGTGCCAGCAGCGTCGCCGGGACAGGAGGGGCCATATATTTT
length: 14
J: TRBJ1-3
size: NA
D: TRBD1
V: TRBV7-8

CDR3: CASSALGRGAGELFF
DNA: TGTGCCAGTAGTGCCCTTGGGAGGGGGGCAGGGGAGCTGTTTTTT
length: 15
J: TRBJ2-2
size: NA
D: NA
V: TRBV19

CDR3: CASSLEQGYDGELFF
DNA: TGTGCCAGCAGTTTGGAACAGGGGTATGACGGGGAGCTGTTTTTT
length: 15
J: TRBJ2-2
size: NA
D: TRBD1
V: TRBV27